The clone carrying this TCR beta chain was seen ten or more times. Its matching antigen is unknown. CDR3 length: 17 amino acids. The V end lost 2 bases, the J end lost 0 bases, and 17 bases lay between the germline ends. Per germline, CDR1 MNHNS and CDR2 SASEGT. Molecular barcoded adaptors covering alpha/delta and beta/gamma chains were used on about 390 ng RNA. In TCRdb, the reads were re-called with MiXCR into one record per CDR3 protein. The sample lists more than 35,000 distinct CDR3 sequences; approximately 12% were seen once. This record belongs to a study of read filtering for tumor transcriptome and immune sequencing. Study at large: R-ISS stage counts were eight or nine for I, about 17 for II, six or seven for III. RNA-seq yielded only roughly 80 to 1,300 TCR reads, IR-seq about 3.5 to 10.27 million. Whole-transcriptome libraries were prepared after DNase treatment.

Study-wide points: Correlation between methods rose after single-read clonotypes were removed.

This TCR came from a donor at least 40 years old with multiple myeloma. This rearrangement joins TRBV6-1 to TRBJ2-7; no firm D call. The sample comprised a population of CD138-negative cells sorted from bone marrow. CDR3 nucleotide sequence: TGTGCCAGCAGTGAATATTTTTTCGGAATAAGCTCCTACGAGCAGTACTTC. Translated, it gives CASSEYFFGISSYEQYF.